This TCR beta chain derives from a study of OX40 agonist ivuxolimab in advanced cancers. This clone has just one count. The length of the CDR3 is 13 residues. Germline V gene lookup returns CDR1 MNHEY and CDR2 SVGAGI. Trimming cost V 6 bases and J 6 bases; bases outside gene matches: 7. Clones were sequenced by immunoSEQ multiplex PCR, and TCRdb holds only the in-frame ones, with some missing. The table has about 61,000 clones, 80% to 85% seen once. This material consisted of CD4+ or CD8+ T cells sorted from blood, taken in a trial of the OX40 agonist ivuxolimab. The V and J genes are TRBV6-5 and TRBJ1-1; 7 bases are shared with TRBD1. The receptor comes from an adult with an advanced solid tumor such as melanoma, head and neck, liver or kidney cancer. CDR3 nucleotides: TGTGCCAGCAGCCAGTGGGACAGACCTGAAGCTTTCTTT. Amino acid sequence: CASSQWDRPEAFF.